This is a list of T cell receptor beta chains from one sample in a study of cytomegalovirus exposure and HLA in healthy donors. Sequencing was performed with immunoSEQ multiplex PCR; in TCRdb, only in-frame clones are kept and a portion is missing. The sample records 150,000 to 200,000 clones, approximately 59% being singletons. Sequences were obtained from PBMCs. These receptor sequences come from a man aged 40-55 years in good health and CMV-seronegative. The CDR3 runs from the conserved cysteine through the conserved F or W. A D gene is named only where the DNA matches it firmly. Size tells how often a clone was seen (once, few, many) or the class of an expanded clone, and some rows leave it out.

>NA|TRBJ2-1|TRBV19|TRBD2
TGTGCCAGTCTTGGGTTGGGGGGGGATGAGCAGTTCTTC
CASLGLGGDEQFF
>NA|TRBJ1-4|TRBV7-9|NA
TGTGCCAGCAGCTCCAGCCGGAGGGCTAATGAAAAACTGTTTTTT
CASSSSRRANEKLFF
>NA|TRBJ2-1|TRBV4-1|TRBD2
TGCGCCAGCAGCCAAGAGGGGACTAGTAACTACAATGAGCAGTTCTTC
CASSQEGTSNYNEQFF
>NA|TRBJ1-2|TRBV6-5|TRBD1
TGTGCCAGCAGTAGCCGGGACAGAGGTGGCTACACCTTC
CASSSRDRGGYTF
>NA|TRBJ1-3|TRBV18|NA
TGTGCCAGCTCACCATTAGCAGTCCTCTCTGGAAACACCATATATTTT
CASSPLAVLSGNTIYF
>NA|TRBJ2-5|TRBV9|NA
TGTGCCAGCAGCGTAGCGGTCGCGGGAGAGACCCAGTACTTC
CASSVAVAGETQYF
>few|TRBJ1-2|TRBV7-2|NA
TGTGCCAGCAGCTTATGGGGAGGGACTAACTATGGCTACACCTTC
CASSLWGGTNYGYTF
>NA|TRBJ1-2|TRBV19|TRBD1
TGTGCCAGTAGTACGGGGACAGGGGACTATGGCTACACCTTC
CASSTGTGDYGYTF
>few|TRBJ2-2|TRBV7-2|NA
TGTGCCAGCAGCTTAGTTCCGGGGCGGGGCACCGGGGAGCTGTTTTTT
CASSLVPGRGTGELFF
>NA|TRBJ2-7|TRBV9|TRBD2
TGTGCCAGCAGCGTAGTCGCGGGAGCCTACGAGCAGTACTTC
CASSVVAGAYEQYF
>few|TRBJ1-4|TRBV19|NA
TGTGCCAGTAGTTCGAACCGGTTCCCTAATGAAAAACTGTTTTTT
CASSSNRFPNEKLFF
>NA|TRBJ1-5|TRBV18|TRBD1
TGTGCCAGCTCCTCCCAGTCAGGGGGCGATCAGCCCCAGCATTTT
CASSSQSGGDQPQHF
>NA|TRBJ1-2|TRBV6-1|TRBD1
TGTGCCAGCAGGTTACAGGGGGCGGGCGACTATGGCTACACCTTC
CASRLQGAGDYGYTF
>NA|TRBJ1-2|TRBV5-4|NA
TGTGCCAGCAGCCCAGACAGGATCGACTATGGCTACACCTTC
CASSPDRIDYGYTF
>NA|TRBJ2-2|TRBV4-2|TRBD1
TGTGCCAGCAGCCAAGATCAGGGGGTCGGGGAGCTGTTTTTT
CASSQDQGVGELFF